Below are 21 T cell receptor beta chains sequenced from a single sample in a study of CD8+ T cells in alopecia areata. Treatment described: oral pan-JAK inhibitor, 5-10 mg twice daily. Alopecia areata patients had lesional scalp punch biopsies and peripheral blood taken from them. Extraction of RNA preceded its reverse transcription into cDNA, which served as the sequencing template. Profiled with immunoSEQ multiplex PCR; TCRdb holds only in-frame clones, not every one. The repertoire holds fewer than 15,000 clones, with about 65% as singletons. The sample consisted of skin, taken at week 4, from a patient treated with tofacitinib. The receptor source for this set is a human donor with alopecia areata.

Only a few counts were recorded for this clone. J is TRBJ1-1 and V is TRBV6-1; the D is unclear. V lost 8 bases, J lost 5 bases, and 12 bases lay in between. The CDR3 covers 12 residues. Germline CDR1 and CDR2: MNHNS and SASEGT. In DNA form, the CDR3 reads TGTGCCAGCGGCAGACTTAAGACTGAAGCTTTCTTT. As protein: CASGRLKTEAFF.

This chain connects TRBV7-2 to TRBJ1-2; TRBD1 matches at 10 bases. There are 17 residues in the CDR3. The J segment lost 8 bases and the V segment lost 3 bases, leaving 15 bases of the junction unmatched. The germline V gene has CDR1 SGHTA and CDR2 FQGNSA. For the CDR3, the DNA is TGTGCCAGCAGCTTCTTTGGCGGACAGGGGGAGCGGGACGGCTACACCTTC. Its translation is CASSFFGGQGERDGYTF. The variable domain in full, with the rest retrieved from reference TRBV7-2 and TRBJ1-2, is GAGVSQSPSNKVTEKGKDVELRCDPISGHTALYWYRQSLGQGLEFLIYFQGNSAPDKSGLPSDRFSAERTGGSVSTLTIQRTQQEDSAVYLCASSFFGGQGERDGYTFGSGTRLTVV.

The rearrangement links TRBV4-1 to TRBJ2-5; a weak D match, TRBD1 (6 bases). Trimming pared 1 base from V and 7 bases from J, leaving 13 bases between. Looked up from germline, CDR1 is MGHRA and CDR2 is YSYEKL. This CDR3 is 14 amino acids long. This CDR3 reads CASSQATMGATQYF. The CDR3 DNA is TGCGCCAGCAGCCAAGCCACTATGGGGGCGACCCAGTACTTC.

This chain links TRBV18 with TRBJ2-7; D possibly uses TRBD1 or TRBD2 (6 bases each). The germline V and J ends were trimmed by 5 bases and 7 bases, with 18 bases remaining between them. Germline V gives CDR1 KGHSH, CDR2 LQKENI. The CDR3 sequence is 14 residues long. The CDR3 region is CASSWRGYYGEQYF. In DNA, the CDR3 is TGTGCCAGCTCATGGAGGGGGTATTACGGGGAGCAGTACTTC.

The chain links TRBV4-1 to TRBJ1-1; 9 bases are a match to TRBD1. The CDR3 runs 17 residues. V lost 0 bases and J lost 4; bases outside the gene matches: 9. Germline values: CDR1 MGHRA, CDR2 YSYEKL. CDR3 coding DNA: TGCGCCAGCAGCCAAGACAGATTAGGGACAGGGAGCACTGAAGCTTTCTTT. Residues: CASSQDRLGTGSTEAFF.

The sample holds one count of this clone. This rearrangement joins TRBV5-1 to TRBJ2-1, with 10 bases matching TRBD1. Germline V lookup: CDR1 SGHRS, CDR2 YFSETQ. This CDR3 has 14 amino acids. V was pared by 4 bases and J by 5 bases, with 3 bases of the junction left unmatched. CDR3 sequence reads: CASSMGQGNNEQFF. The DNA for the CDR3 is TGCGCCAGCAGCATGGGACAGGGGAACAATGAGCAGTTCTTC.

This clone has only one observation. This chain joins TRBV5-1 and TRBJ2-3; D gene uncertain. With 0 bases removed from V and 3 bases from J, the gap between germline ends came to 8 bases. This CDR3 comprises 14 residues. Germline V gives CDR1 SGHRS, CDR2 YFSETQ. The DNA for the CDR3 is TGCGCCAGCAGCTTGGCTTGGGGAACAGATACGCAGTATTTT. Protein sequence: CASSLAWGTDTQYF.

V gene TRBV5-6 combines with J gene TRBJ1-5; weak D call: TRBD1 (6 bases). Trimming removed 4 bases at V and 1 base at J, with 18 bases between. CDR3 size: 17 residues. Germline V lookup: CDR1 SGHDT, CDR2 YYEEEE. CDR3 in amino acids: CASSQVLGQGSNQPQHF. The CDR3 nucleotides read TGTGCCAGCAGCCAAGTGCTAGGCCAGGGGAGCAATCAGCCCCAGCATTTT.

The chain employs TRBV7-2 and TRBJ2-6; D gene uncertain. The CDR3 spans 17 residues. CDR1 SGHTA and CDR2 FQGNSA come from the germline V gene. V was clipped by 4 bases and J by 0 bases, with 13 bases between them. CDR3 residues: CASSSHKRSSGANVLTF. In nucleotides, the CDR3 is TGTGCCAGCAGCTCGCATAAAAGGAGCTCTGGGGCCAACGTCCTGACTTTC.

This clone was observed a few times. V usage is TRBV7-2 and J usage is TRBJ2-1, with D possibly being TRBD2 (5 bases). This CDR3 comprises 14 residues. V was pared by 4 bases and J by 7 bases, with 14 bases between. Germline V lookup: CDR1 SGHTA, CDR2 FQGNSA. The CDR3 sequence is CASSSAREINEQFF. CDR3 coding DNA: TGTGCCAGCAGCTCAGCCCGGGAAATTAATGAGCAGTTCTTC.

The chain's CDR3 is CASSPPGLEVYEQYF. The CDR3 region has the DNA TGTGCCAGCAGCCCACCGGGACTAGAAGTCTACGAGCAGTACTTC. J is TRBJ2-7 and V is TRBV7-9; TRBD2 agrees at 8 bases. The germline V gene has CDR1 SEHNR and CDR2 FQNEAQ (reference sequence). The junction had 9 bases not matched to a gene; V was cut back by 5 bases and J by 3 bases. This CDR3 spans 15 amino acids.

As DNA, the CDR3 is TGCGCCAGCAGCTTGCAGGCGACAGGGGGCATGAACACTGAAGCTTTCTTT. Its protein is CASSLQATGGMNTEAFF. The chain links TRBV5-1 to TRBJ1-1, with 10 bases identical to TRBD1. The V gene's germline CDR1 is SGHRS and CDR2 YFSETQ. Germline trimming cut 1 base from V and 0 bases from J; bases unmatched to any gene: 6. The CDR3 sequence is 17 residues long. The entire variable domain, with the rest obtained from reference TRBV5-1 and TRBJ1-1, is as follows: KAGVTQTPRYLIKTRGQQVTLSCSPISGHRSVSWYQQTPGQGLQFLFEYFSETQRNKGNFPGRFSGRQFSNSRSEMNVSTLELGDSALYLCASSLQATGGMNTEAFFGQGTRLTVV.

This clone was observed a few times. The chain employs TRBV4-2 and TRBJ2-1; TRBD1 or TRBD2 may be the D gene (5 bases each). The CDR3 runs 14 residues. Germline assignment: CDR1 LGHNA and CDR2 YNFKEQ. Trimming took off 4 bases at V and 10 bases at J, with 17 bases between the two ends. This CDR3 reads CASSRSSGTPEQFF. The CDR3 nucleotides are TGTGCCAGCAGCCGCTCCTCCGGGACCCCCGAGCAGTTCTTC.

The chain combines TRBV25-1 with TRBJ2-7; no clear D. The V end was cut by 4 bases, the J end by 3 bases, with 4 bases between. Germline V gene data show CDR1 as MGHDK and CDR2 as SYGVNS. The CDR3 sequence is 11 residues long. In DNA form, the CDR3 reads TGTGCCAGCAGTGTTCTCTACGAGCAGTACTTC. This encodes CASSVLYEQYF.

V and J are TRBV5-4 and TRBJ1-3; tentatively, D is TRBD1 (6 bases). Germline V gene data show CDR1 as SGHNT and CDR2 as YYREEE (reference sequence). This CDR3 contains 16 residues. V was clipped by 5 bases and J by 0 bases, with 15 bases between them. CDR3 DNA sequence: TGTGCCAGCAGTCGACCTTCAGGGGCCTCTGGAAACACCATATATTTT. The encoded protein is CASSRPSGASGNTIYF.

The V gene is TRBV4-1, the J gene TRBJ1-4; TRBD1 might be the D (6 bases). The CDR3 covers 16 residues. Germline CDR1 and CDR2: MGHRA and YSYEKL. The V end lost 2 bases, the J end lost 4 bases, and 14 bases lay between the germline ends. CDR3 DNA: TGCGCCAGCAGCCAAAGCCCCGGACAGATTAATGAAAAACTGTTTTTT. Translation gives CASSQSPGQINEKLFF.

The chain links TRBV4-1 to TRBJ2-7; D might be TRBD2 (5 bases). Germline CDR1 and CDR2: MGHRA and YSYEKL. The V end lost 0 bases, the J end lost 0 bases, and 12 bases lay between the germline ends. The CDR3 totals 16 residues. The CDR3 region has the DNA TGCGCCAGCAGCCAAGATGGGCGAGGGAGCTCCTACGAGCAGTACTTC. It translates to CASSQDGRGSSYEQYF.

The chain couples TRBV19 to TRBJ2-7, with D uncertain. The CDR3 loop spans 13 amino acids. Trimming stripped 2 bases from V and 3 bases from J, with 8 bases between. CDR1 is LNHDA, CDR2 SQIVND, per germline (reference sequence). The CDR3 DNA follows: TGTGCCAGTAGTATAAATGACAACTACGAGCAGTACTTC. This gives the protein CASSINDNYEQYF. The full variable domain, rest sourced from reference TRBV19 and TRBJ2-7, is DGGITQSPKYLFRKEGQNVTLSCEQNLNHDAMYWYRQDPGQGLRLIYYSQIVNDFQKGDIAEGYSVSREKKESFPLTVTSAQKNPTAFYLCASSINDNYEQYFGPGTRLTVT.

The CDR3 sequence: CASSLGTQRGTYHEQYF. The CDR3 nucleotides are TGCGCCAGCAGCTTGGGGACGCAGAGGGGTACGTACCACGAGCAGTACTTC. This chain connects TRBV5-1 to TRBJ2-5; D might be TRBD1 or TRBD2, each matching 5 bases. The closer fit of TRBJ2-7 to the DNA end suggests the J call may be wrong. Germline CDR1 and CDR2: SGHRS and YFSETQ. This CDR3 spans 17 amino acids.

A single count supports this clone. The DNA for the CDR3 is TGCGCCAGCAGCTTGTATCAAGGCCTAGCGGGGGGGCCAACGGGGACCCAGTACTTC. Its protein is CASSLYQGLAGGPTGTQYF. The chain joins TRBV5-1 to TRBJ2-5, with 12 bases lining up with TRBD2. Germline loops: CDR1 SGHRS, CDR2 YFSETQ. The length of the CDR3 is 19 residues. J was trimmed by 7 bases and V by 1 base; bases with no gene match: 17.

The chain's CDR3 is CASSQGMQGNSPLHF. As DNA, the CDR3 is TGCGCCAGCAGCCAAGGAATGCAGGGGAACTCACCCCTCCACTTT. The rearrangement joins TRBV4-1 to TRBJ1-6; maybe TRBD1 (6 bases). The V gene lost 1 base and the J gene lost 10 bases, with 14 bases spanning the gap. This CDR3 contains 15 residues. Germline CDR1 MGHRA, CDR2 YSYEKL.